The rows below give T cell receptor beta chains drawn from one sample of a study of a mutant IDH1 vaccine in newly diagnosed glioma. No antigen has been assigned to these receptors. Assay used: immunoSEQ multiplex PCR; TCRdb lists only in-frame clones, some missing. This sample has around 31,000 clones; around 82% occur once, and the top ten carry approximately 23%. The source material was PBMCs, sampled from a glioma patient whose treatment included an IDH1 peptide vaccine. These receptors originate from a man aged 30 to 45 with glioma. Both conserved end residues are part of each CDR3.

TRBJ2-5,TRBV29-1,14,CSVSVQPGGETQYF
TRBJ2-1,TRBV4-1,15,CASSRQGTGRGEQFF
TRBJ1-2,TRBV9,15,CASSVDAGMQNGYTF
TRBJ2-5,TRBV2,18,CASSASSYVPPTRETQYF
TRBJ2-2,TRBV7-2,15,CASSSGYRGTGELFF
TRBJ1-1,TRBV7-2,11,CASSKNTEAFF
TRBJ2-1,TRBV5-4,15,CASSSSGTGGLEQFF
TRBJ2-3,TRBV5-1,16,CASSLGRAALPDTQYF
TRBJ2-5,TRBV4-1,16,CASSQGGGSSQETQYF
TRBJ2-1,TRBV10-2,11,CASSHGNEQFF
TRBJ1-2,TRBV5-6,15,CASSRGTGGDYGYTF
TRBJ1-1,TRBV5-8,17,CASSFSPSWGGNTEAFF
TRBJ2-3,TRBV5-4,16,CASSLVAREAQDTQYF
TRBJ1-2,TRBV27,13,CASRPGQGRGYTF
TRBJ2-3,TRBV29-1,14,CSVEGRVFTDTQYF
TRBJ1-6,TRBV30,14,CAWSVRGGDSPLHF
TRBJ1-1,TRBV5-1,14,CASSRGTGGAEAFF
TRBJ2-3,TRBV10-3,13,CAIKYDGTDTQYF
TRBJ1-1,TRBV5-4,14,CASSFRAGNTEAFF
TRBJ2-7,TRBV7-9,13,CASSYLGLAEQYF
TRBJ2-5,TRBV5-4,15,CASSFLAGDQETQYF
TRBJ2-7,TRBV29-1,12,CSALAGVSEQYF
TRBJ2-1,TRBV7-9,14,CASSPALGLEEQFF
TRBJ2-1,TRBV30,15,CAWSIIRSSYNEQFF
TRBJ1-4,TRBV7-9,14,CASSSGQGSEKLFF
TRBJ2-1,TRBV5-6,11,CASRDTGGVFF
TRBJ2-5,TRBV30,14,CARREEGAQGTQYF
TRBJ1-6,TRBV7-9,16,CASSASRDGNNSPLHF
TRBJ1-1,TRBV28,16,CASSLGWAGVNTEAFF
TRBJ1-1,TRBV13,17,CASSSRSGTGSNTEAFF
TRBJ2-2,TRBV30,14,CAWRFMRGAGELFF
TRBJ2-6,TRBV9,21,CASSVGVGRTQGDSGANVLTF
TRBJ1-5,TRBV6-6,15,CASRPGRSVNQPQHF
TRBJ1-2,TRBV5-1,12,CASSRKNYGYTF
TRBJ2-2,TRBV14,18,CASSQDGWRERDTGELFF
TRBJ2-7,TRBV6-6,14,CASSYPGHSYEQYF
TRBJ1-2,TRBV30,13,CAWKHQGTYGYTF
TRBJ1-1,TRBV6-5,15,CASSHRGGRDTEAFF
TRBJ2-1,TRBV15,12,CATSRTNNEQFF
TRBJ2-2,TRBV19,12,CASNEVSRELFF
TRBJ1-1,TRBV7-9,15,CASSLQQGQNTEAFF
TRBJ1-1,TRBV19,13,CASTGGLNTEAFF